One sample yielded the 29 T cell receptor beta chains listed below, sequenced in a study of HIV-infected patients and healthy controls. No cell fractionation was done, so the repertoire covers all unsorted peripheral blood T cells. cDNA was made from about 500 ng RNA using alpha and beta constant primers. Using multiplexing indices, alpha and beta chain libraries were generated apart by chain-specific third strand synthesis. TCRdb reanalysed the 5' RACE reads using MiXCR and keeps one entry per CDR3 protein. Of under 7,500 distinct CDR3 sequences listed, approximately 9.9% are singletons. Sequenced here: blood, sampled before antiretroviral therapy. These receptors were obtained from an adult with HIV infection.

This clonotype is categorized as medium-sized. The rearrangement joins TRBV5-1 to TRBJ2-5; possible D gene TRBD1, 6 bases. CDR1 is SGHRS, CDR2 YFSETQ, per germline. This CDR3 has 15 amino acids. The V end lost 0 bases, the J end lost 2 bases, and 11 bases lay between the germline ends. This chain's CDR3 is CASSLAATGQETQYF. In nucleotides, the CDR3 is TGCGCCAGCAGCTTGGCCGCGACAGGTCAAGAGACCCAGTACTTC.

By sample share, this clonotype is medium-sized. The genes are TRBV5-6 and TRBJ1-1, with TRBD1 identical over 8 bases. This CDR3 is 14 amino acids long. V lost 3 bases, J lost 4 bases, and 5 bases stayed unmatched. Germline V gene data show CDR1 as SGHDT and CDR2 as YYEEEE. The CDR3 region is CASSWAGTGTEAFF. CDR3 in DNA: TGTGCCAGCAGCTGGGCCGGGACAGGCACTGAAGCTTTCTTT.

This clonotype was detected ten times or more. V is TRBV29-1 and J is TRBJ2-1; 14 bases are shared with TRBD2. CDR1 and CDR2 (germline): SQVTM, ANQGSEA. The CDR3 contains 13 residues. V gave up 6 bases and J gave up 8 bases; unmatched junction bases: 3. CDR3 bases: TGCAGCGTGGGGACTAGCGGGAGCTATGAGCAGTTCTTC. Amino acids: CSVGTSGSYEQFF.

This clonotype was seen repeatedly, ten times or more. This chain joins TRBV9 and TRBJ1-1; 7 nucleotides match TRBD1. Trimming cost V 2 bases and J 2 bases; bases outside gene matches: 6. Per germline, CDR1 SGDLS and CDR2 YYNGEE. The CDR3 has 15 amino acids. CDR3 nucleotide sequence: TGTGCCAGCAGCGTGGGCAGGGGGGGAAACACTGAAGCTTTCTTT. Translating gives CASSVGRGGNTEAFF. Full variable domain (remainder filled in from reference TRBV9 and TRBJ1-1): DSGVTQTPKHLITATGQRVTLRCSPRSGDLSVYWYQQSLDQGLQFLIQYYNGEERAKGNILERFSAQQFPDLHSELNLSSLELGDSALYFCASSVGRGGNTEAFFGQGTRLTVV.

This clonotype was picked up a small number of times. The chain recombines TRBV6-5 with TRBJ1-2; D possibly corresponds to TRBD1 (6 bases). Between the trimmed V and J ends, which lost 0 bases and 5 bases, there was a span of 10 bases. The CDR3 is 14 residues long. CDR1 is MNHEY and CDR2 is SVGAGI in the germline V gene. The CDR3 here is CASSYSTGAYGYTF. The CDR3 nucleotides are TGTGCCAGCAGTTACTCGACGGGGGCTTATGGCTACACCTTC.

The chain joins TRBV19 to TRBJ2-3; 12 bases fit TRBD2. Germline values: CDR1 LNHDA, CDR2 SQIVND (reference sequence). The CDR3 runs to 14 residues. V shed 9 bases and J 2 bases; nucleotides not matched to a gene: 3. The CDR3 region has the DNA TGTGCCAGCAGGACTAGCGGGACCACAGATACGCAGTATTTT. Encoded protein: CASRTSGTTDTQYF.

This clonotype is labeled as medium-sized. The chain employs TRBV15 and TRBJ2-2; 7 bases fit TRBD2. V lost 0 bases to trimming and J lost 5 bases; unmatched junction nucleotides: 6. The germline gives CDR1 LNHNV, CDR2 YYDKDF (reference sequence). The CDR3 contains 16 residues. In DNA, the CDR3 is TGTGCCACCAGCAGAGATCCTGGGACTACAACCGGGGAGCTGTTTTTT. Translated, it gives CATSRDPGTTTGELFF.

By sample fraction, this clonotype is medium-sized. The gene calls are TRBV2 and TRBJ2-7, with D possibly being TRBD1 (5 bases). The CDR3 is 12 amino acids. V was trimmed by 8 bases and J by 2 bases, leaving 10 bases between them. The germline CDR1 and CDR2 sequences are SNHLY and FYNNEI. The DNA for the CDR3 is TGTGCCAGCGGAATGGGGCCCTACGAGCAGTACTTC. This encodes CASGMGPYEQYF.

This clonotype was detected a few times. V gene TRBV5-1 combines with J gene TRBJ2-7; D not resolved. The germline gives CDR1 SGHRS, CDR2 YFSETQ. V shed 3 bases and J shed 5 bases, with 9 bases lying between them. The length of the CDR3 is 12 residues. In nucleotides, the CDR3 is TGCGCCAGCAGCTGGCGTTCGGACGAGCAGTACTTC. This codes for CASSWRSDEQYF.

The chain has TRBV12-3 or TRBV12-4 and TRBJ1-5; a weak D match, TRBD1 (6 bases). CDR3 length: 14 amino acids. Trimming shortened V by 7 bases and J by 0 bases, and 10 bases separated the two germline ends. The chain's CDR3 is CASTQGTSNQPQHF. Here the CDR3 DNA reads TGTGCCAGCACTCAGGGGACTAGCAATCAGCCCCAGCATTTT.

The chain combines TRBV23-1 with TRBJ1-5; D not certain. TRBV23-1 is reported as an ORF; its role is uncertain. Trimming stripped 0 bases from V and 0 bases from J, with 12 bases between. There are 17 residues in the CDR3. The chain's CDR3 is CASSQSPPESSNQPQHF. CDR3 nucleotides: TGCGCCAGCAGTCAATCGCCGCCGGAGAGTAGCAATCAGCCCCAGCATTTT.

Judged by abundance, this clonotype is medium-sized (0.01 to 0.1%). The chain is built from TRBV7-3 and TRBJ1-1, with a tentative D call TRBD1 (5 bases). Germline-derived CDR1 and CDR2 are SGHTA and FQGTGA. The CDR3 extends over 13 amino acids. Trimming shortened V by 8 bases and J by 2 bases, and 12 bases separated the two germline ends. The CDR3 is CASGTTVNTEAFF. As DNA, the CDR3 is TGTGCCAGCGGGACGACGGTCAACACTGAAGCTTTCTTT.

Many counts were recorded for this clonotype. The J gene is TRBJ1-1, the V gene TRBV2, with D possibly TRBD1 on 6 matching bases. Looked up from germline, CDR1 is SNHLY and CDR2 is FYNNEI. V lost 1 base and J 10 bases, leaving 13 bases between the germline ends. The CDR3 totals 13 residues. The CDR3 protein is CASSEDNRVGAFF. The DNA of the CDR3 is TGTGCCAGCAGTGAAGATAACAGGGTAGGAGCTTTCTTT.

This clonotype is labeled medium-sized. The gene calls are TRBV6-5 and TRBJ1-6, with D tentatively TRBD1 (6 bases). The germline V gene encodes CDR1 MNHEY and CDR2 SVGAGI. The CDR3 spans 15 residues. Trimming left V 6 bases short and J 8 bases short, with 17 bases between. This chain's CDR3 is CASSPGVVEDSPLHF. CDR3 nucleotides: TGTGCCAGCAGCCCAGGGGTTGTCGAGGATTCACCCCTCCACTTT.

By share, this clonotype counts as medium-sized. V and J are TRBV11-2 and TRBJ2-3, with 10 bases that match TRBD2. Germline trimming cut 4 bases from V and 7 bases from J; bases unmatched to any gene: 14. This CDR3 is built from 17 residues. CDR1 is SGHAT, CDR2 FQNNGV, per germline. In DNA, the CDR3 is TGTGCCAGCAGCTCCCGAAAAGCGGGAGGGATGTCGTATACGCAGTATTTT. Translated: CASSSRKAGGMSYTQYF.

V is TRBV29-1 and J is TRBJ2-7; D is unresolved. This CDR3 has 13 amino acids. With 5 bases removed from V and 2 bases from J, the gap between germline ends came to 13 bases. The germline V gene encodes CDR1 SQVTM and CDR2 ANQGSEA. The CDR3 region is CSVRPHNTYEQYF. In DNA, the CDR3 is TGCAGCGTTCGACCTCACAATACCTACGAGCAGTACTTC.

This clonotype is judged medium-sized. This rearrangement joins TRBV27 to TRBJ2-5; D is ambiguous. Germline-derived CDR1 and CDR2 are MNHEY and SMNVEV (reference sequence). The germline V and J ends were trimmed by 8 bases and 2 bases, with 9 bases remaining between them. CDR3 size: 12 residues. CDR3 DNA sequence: TGTGCCAGCGGCTGGCGGCAAGAGACCCAGTACTTC. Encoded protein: CASGWRQETQYF.

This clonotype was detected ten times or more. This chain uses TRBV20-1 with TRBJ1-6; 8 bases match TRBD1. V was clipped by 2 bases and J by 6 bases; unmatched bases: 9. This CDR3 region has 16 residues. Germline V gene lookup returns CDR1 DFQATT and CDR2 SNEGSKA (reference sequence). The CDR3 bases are TGCAGTGCTAGACTTCGGACAGGGTTAGGTAATTCACCCCTCCACTTT. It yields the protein CSARLRTGLGNSPLHF.

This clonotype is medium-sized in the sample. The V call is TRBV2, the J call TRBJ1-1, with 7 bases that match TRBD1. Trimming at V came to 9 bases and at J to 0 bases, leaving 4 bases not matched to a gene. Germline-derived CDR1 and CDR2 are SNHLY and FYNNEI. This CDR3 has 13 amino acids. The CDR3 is CASGQVLNTEAFF. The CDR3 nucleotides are TGTGCCAGTGGACAGGTCCTGAACACTGAAGCTTTCTTT. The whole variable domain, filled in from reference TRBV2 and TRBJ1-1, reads EPEVTQTPSHQVTQMGQEVILRCVPISNHLYFYWYRQILGQKVEFLVSFYNNEISEKSEIFDDQFSVERPDGSNFTLKIRSTKLEDSAMYFCASGQVLNTEAFFGQGTRLTVV.

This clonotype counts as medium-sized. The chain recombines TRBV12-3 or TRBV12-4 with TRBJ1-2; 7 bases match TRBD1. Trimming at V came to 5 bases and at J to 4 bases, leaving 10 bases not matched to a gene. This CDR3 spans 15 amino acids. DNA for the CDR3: TGTGCCAGCAGTCCTCGACAGGGATCGAGCTATGGCTACACCTTC. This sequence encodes CASSPRQGSSYGYTF.

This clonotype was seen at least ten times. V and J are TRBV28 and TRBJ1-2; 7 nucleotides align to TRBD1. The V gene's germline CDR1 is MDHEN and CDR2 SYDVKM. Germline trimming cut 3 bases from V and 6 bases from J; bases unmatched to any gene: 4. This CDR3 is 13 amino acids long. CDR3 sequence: CASSLSQGNGYTF. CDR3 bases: TGTGCCAGCAGTTTGTCACAGGGGAATGGCTACACCTTC.

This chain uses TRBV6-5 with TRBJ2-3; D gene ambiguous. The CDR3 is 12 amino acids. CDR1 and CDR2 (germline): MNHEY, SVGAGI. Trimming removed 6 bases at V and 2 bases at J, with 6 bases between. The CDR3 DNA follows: TGTGCCAGCAGCCGAGACACAGATACGCAGTATTTT. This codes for CASSRDTDTQYF.

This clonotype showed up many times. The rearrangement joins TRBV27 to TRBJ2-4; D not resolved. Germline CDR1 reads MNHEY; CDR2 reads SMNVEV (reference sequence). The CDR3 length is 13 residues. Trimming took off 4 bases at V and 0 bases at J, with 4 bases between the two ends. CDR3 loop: CASSSTAKNIQYF. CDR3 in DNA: TGTGCCAGCAGTTCCACAGCCAAAAACATTCAGTACTTC.

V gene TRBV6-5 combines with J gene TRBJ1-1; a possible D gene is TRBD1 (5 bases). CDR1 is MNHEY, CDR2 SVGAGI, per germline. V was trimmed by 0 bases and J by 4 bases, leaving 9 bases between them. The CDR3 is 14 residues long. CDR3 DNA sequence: TGTGCCAGCAGTTACTCGCAGGGACGCACTGAAGCTTTCTTT. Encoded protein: CASSYSQGRTEAFF.

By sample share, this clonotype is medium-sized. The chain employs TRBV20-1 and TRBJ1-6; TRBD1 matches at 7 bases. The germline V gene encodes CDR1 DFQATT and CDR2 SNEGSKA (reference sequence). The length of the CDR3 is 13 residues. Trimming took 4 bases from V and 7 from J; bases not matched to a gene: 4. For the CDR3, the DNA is TGCAGTGCTACGGGGACAGTCAATTCACCCCTCCACTTT. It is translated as CSATGTVNSPLHF.

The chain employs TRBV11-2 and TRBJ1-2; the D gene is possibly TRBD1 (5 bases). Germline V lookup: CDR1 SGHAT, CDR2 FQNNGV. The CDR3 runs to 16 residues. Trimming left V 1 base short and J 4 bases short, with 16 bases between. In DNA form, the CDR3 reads TGTGCCAGCAGCTTAGCTGCAGGGAAGGGTCTCTATGGCTACACCTTC. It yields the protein CASSLAAGKGLYGYTF.

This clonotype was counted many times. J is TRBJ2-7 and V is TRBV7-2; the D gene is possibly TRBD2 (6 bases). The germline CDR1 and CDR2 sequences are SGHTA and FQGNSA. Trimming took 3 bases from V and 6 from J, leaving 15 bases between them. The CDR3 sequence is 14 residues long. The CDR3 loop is CASSFGTSAGEQYF. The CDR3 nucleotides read TGTGCCAGCAGCTTCGGGACTTCGGCCGGCGAGCAGTACTTC.

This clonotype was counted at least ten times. The CDR3 here is CASRPGQGTYEQYF. CDR3 nucleotide sequence: TGCGCCAGCAGACCGGGACAGGGTACATACGAGCAGTACTTC. This chain joins TRBV23-1 and TRBJ2-7, with 9 bases lining up with TRBD1. TRBV23-1 is marked as an open reading frame, function uncertain. The CDR3 length is 14 residues. V trimming: 6 bases; J trimming: 4 bases; junction bases outside the gene matches: 7.

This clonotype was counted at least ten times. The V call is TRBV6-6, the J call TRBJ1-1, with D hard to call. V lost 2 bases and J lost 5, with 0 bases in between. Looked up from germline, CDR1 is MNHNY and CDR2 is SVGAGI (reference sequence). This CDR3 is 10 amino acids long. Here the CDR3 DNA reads TGTGCCAGCAGTTACACTGAAGCTTTCTTT. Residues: CASSYTEAFF.